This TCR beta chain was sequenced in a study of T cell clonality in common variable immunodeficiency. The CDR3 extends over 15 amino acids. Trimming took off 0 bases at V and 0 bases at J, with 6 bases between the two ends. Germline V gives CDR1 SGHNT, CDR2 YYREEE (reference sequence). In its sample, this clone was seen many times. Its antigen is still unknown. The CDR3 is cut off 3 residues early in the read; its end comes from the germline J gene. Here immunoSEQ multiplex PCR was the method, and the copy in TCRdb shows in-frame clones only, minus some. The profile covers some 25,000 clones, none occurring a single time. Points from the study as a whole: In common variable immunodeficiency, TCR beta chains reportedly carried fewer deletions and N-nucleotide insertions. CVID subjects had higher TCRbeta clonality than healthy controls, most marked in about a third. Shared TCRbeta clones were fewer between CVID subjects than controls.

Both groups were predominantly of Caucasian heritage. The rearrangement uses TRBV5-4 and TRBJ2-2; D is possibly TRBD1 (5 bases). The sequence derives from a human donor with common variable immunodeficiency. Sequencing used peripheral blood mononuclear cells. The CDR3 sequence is CASSLDRTNTGELFF. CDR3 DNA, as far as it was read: TGTGCCAGCAGCTTGGACAGGACGAACACCGGGGAG.